This T cell receptor beta chain was sequenced for a study of T cell responses to AZD1222 COVID-19 vaccine. The study's findings and limits: CD4 TCRs covered the whole spike, strongest at regions 160-218 and 743-854. Clonal diversity may have been underestimated, and the donors were mostly white British, with more females than males.

Second-dose intervals near 4 or 12 weeks were combined. The method was immunoSEQ multiplex PCR; TCRdb's version includes in-frame clones alone and lacks a portion of them. The table shows about 180,000 clones, with more than 70% occurring only once. As concerns this clone: The antigen remains undetermined.

Germline V CDR1 and CDR2: SGHTA, FQGNSA. Trimming removed 2 bases at V and 4 bases at J, with 9 bases between. This CDR3 has 14 residues. This receptor was identified in an adult who received the AZD1222 COVID-19 vaccine. Material: peripheral blood, obtained 28 days after the second AZD1222 dose. The gene calls are TRBV7-2 and TRBJ2-1; a possible D gene is TRBD2 (6 bases). DNA of the CDR3: TGTGCCAGCAGCTTAACCGGAGGGTACAATGAGCAGTTCTTC. It codes for CASSLTGGYNEQFF.